These 22 T cell receptor beta chains originate from one sample sequenced in a study of shared clonotypes between healthy human individuals (dated by TCRdb to about 2020). The library was built by means of the immunoSEQ multiplex PCR assay. TCRdb mirrors the immuneACCESS table, restricted to in-frame sequences. Some clones are absent from its copies; in checked studies, under half trace to an unresolved V gene, and the reason for the others is unknown. Present in this sample are some 1 million clones, approximately 72% of which were seen just once. 1.2% to 1.5% of the sample goes to the ten largest clones. Sequenced: memory CD4+ T cells sorted from blood. Read against the paper, the sample's cell subset or site label means: CD45RA-negative fraction. The origin of the receptors is a man aged 18 to 35 in good health.

The chain uses TRBV30 and TRBJ1-4; D is unclear. V was trimmed by 3 bases and J by 6 bases, leaving 11 bases between them. The CDR3 is 13 amino acids. The germline V gene encodes CDR1 GTSNPN and CDR2 SVGIG (reference sequence). CDR3: CAWSASQYEKLFF. As DNA, the CDR3 is TGTGCCTGGAGCGCAAGTCAGTATGAAAAACTGTTTTTT.

The chain has TRBV6-1 and TRBJ2-7; tentative D call: TRBD2 (5 bases). Germline V gives CDR1 MNHNS, CDR2 SASEGT. The CDR3 has 13 amino acids. V lost 3 bases to trimming and J lost 3 bases, with 9 bases between them. CDR3 coding DNA: TGTGCCAGCAGTGACCTCGGGAACTACGAGCAGTACTTC. It translates to CASSDLGNYEQYF.

This chain joins TRBV4-2 and TRBJ1-3; D remains ambiguous. The germline gives CDR1 LGHNA, CDR2 YNFKEQ. This CDR3 contains 16 residues. V was pared by 1 base and J by 0 bases, with 10 bases between. In nucleotides, the CDR3 is TGTGCCAGCAGCCAAGGAGCGGATGTCTCTGGAAACACCATATATTTT. Residues: CASSQGADVSGNTIYF.

This clone has a handful of counts. The genes are TRBV12-5 and TRBJ2-2; 11 bases align to TRBD2. The CDR3 runs 17 residues. CDR1 is LGHNT and CDR2 is FRNRAP in the germline V gene. V gave up 6 bases and J gave up 4 bases; unmatched junction bases: 10. The CDR3 sequence: CASGPATSGIPTGELFF. Here the CDR3 DNA reads TGTGCTAGTGGGCCTGCGACTAGCGGGATTCCCACCGGGGAGCTGTTTTTT.

The table lists this clone with a count of one. The rearrangement uses TRBV11-2 and TRBJ1-3, with 8 bases that match TRBD1. V shed 1 base, J shed 5 bases, and the junction held 4 bases outside the gene matches. From germline, CDR1 is SGHAT and CDR2 FQNNGV. The CDR3 has 15 amino acids. For the CDR3, the DNA is TGTGCCAGCAGCTTAGCGGGACAGGAAAGAAACACCATATATTTT. The encoded protein is CASSLAGQERNTIYF.

The J gene is TRBJ1-1, the V gene TRBV28; 7 nucleotides line up with TRBD1. The CDR3 loop spans 16 amino acids. Germline-derived CDR1 and CDR2 are MDHEN and SYDVKM. Trimming removed 6 bases from V and 2 bases from J; junction bases left unmatched: 12. The CDR3 spells CASRRFGQAGNTEAFF. Written as DNA, the CDR3 is TGTGCCAGCAGGCGATTTGGACAGGCGGGCAACACTGAAGCTTTCTTT.

The chain has TRBV6-4 and TRBJ2-1; D perhaps matches TRBD2 (7 bases). Between the trimmed V and J ends, which lost 3 bases and 4 bases, there was a span of 13 bases. The CDR3 is 15 residues long. In germline, CDR1 is MRHNA, CDR2 SNTAGT. The chain's CDR3 is CASSEGGQGYNEQFF. The CDR3 DNA is TGTGCCAGCAGTGAGGGGGGGCAGGGGTACAATGAGCAGTTCTTC.

The rearrangement links TRBV11-2 to TRBJ2-1; D is perhaps TRBD2 (7 bases). Deletions cut 4 bases from V and 4 bases from J, with 17 bases between. CDR1 and CDR2 from the germline V gene are SGHAT and FQNNGV. There are 16 residues in the CDR3. In nucleotides, the CDR3 is TGTGCCAGCAGCTCCCCCAGGGGCGGGAGTTACAATGAGCAGTTCTTC. As protein: CASSSPRGGSYNEQFF. The whole variable domain, filled in from reference TRBV11-2 and TRBJ2-1, reads EAGVAQSPRYKIIEKRQSVAFWCNPISGHATLYWYQQILGQGPKLLIQFQNNGVVDDSQLPKDRFSAERLKGVDSTLKIQPAKLEDSAVYLCASSSPRGGSYNEQFFGPGTRLTVL.

The chain uses TRBV5-4 and TRBJ2-7; D might be TRBD2 (6 bases). Trimming removed 0 bases at V and 1 base at J, with 8 bases between. The CDR3 is made up of 14 amino acids. Per germline, CDR1 SGHNT and CDR2 YYREEE (reference sequence). The CDR3 coding sequence is TGTGCCAGCAGCTTGGCAGCGGGTTCCTACGAGCAGTACTTC. This gives the protein CASSLAAGSYEQYF.

This chain uses TRBV5-1 with TRBJ1-1; D uncertain. CDR1 is SGHRS and CDR2 is YFSETQ in the germline V gene. V was trimmed by 2 bases and J by 0 bases, leaving 8 bases between them. This CDR3 is 14 amino acids long. CDR3 sequence reads: CASSFERMNTEAFF. Written as DNA, the CDR3 is TGCGCCAGCAGCTTTGAACGAATGAACACTGAAGCTTTCTTT.

The rearrangement links TRBV4-1 to TRBJ2-2, with D possibly matching TRBD1 (5 bases). Germline V CDR1 and CDR2: MGHRA, YSYEKL. The V end was cut by 1 base, the J end by 6 bases, with 9 bases between. The CDR3 contains 14 residues. This CDR3 reads CASSQGGAAGELFF. CDR3 nucleotide sequence: TGCGCCAGCAGCCAAGGTGGGGCGGCCGGGGAGCTGTTTTTT.

The V call is TRBV14, the J call TRBJ1-6; 11 nucleotides match TRBD1. CDR3 size: 20 residues. Trimming cost V 1 base and J 5 bases; bases outside gene matches: 13. CDR1 and CDR2 from the germline V gene are SGHDN and FVKESK. Written as DNA, the CDR3 is TGTGCCAGCAGCCAAGGTGGACGGACAGGGGGCGGCCTCCATAATTCACCCCTCCACTTT. This translates into CASSQGGRTGGGLHNSPLHF.

This clone has just a few counts. The chain combines TRBV5-1 with TRBJ1-6; D call uncertain. Germline V gives CDR1 SGHRS, CDR2 YFSETQ. V lost 2 bases to trimming and J lost 8 bases, with 11 bases between them. The CDR3 contains 14 residues. The CDR3 region has the DNA TGCGCCAGCAGCTTTGAACAGATGGATTCACCCCTCCACTTT. Translating it yields CASSFEQMDSPLHF.

The chain has TRBV30 and TRBJ1-2; D is unclear. Germline V gives CDR1 GTSNPN, CDR2 SVGIG (reference sequence). V lost 2 bases and J 8 bases, leaving 21 bases between the germline ends. The CDR3 spans 15 residues. The DNA of the CDR3 is TGTGCCTGGAGTACTCTTCGGTTGGGCAGCCGAGGCTACACCTTC. It yields the protein CAWSTLRLGSRGYTF.

This rearrangement joins TRBV2 to TRBJ1-4; 9 bases are shared with TRBD1. Germline loops: CDR1 SNHLY, CDR2 FYNNEI. V lost 8 bases to trimming and J lost 0 bases; unmatched junction nucleotides: 4. The CDR3 is made up of 15 amino acids. The CDR3 loop reads CASARDRATNEKLFF. CDR3 bases: TGTGCCAGCGCTAGGGACAGGGCAACTAATGAAAAACTGTTTTTT.

The chain couples TRBV6-1 to TRBJ1-4; no firm D call. Germline values: CDR1 MNHNS, CDR2 SASEGT. The CDR3 contains 16 residues. The V end lost 0 bases, the J end lost 8 bases, and 16 bases lay between the germline ends. CDR3 sequence: CASSEAADSRPEKLFF. CDR3 coding DNA: TGTGCCAGCAGTGAAGCTGCAGATTCCAGACCGGAAAAACTGTTTTTT.

CDR3 sequence reads: CAIAERTSPFDTGELFF. CDR3 DNA: TGTGCCATCGCAGAACGCACTAGCCCTTTCGACACCGGGGAGCTGTTTTTT. The J gene is TRBJ2-2, the V gene TRBV10-3; maybe TRBD2 (6 bases). Trimming took 8 bases from V and 3 from J, leaving 22 bases between them. CDR1 and CDR2 from the germline V gene are ENHRY and SYGVKD. This CDR3 region has 17 residues.

This sequence joins TRBV7-8 and TRBJ2-1; 12 nucleotides agree with TRBD2. With V trimmed by 4 bases and J by 7 bases, 8 bases remained unmatched. In germline, CDR1 is SGHVS, CDR2 FQNEAQ. The CDR3 sequence is 16 residues long. For the CDR3, the DNA is TGTGCCAGCAGCTCGCCTAGCGGGAGGGCCGGGAATGAGCAGTTCTTC. Its protein is CASSSPSGRAGNEQFF.

The chain couples TRBV6-5 to TRBJ1-1; no firm D call. Germline V gene data show CDR1 as MNHEY and CDR2 as SVGAGI. The ends were cut back, 10 bases at V and 3 bases at J, with 18 bases in the middle. The CDR3 is 14 residues long. The CDR3 protein is CATSGSAEDTEAFF. Here the CDR3 DNA reads TGTGCCACCTCCGGGTCGGCGGAGGACACTGAAGCTTTCTTT.

This rearrangement joins TRBV5-1 to TRBJ2-2, with a weak D call TRBD2 (5 bases). Germline V lookup: CDR1 SGHRS, CDR2 YFSETQ. This CDR3 spans 17 amino acids. The germline V and J ends were trimmed by 0 bases and 0 bases, with 12 bases remaining between them. CDR3 amino acids: CASSLGPLVSNTGELFF. CDR3 coding DNA: TGCGCCAGCAGCTTGGGCCCACTAGTATCGAACACCGGGGAGCTGTTTTTT.

Worth noting for this clone: The same CDR3 also results from other DNA sequences found in this sample. The rearrangement links TRBV18 to TRBJ2-1; D remains ambiguous. CDR3 length equals 13 residues. The germline V gene encodes CDR1 KGHSH and CDR2 LQKENI. The ends were cut back, 0 bases at V and 6 bases at J, with 6 bases in the middle. Here the CDR3 DNA reads TGTGCCAGCTCACCACCTAGTATCAATGAGCAGTTCTTC. This translates into CASSPPSINEQFF.

This chain joins TRBV14 and TRBJ2-5, with D possibly matching TRBD1 (5 bases). CDR3 length equals 13 residues. V gave up 4 bases and J gave up 14 bases, with 20 bases separating them. Germline values: CDR1 SGHDN, CDR2 FVKESK. The CDR3 nucleotides read TGTGCCAGCAGCCGACCAGGGCGGAGTCAAAGTTACTTC. It specifies CASSRPGRSQSYF.